Following are 10 T cell receptor beta chains from one sample sequenced in a study of cytomegalovirus exposure and HLA in healthy donors. It was with 60 Vbeta and 13 Jbeta primers that the PCR ran. TCRdb's table, derived via immunoSEQ multiplex PCR, lists solely in-frame clones and lacks some. The data show some 150,000 clones, around 81% seen once. Sequencing was carried out using PBMCs. These receptors were collected from a woman in her fifties or sixties in good health and CMV-seronegative.

The chain is built from TRBV5-1 and TRBJ2-5; TRBD2 aligns across 10 bases. Germline CDR1 and CDR2: SGHRS and YFSETQ. There are 15 residues in the CDR3. Trimming removed 0 bases from V and 3 bases from J; junction bases left unmatched: 2. The CDR3, as DNA: TGCGCCAGCAGCTTGGTTCTAGCGGGAGAAGAGACCCAGTACTTC. The encoded protein is CASSLVLAGEETQYF.

This clone occurred once. The chain carries TRBV29-1 and TRBJ2-7; D is perhaps TRBD1 (5 bases). Trimming removed 7 bases from V and 5 bases from J, with 15 bases in between. Germline-derived CDR1 and CDR2 are SQVTM and ANQGSEA. The CDR3 runs to 12 residues. CDR3 residues: CSALIGVHEQYF. The CDR3 coding sequence is TGCAGCGCACTGATAGGGGTCCACGAGCAGTACTTC.

The gene calls are TRBV27 and TRBJ2-7; tentatively, D is TRBD2 (5 bases). The V gene lost 4 bases and the J gene lost 4 bases, with 17 bases spanning the gap. The CDR3 runs to 15 residues. CDR1 is MNHEY and CDR2 is SMNVEV in the germline V gene (reference sequence). The DNA for the CDR3 is TGTGCCAGCAGTTATACCGGACGGGGTCCATACGAGCAGTACTTC. This encodes CASSYTGRGPYEQYF.

V gene TRBV2 combines with J gene TRBJ2-3; 11 nucleotides match TRBD2. After removal of 6 bases from V and 4 bases from J, the junction contained 3 bases not matched to a gene. This CDR3 is built from 14 residues. Germline CDR1 reads SNHLY; CDR2 reads FYNNEI. In nucleotides, the CDR3 is TGTGCCAGCAGACTAGCGGGGGCTTCAGATACGCAGTATTTT. Protein sequence: CASRLAGASDTQYF.

The chain recombines TRBV7-7 with TRBJ2-2, with 7 bases that match TRBD1. This CDR3 has 14 amino acids. Trimming cost V 4 bases and J 7 bases; bases outside gene matches: 6. The germline CDR1 and CDR2 sequences are SSHAT and FNYEAQ (reference sequence). The CDR3 is CASSSTGNYGELFF. The CDR3 DNA reads as TGTGCCAGCAGCTCGACAGGGAATTACGGGGAGCTGTTTTTT.

The V gene is TRBV7-2, the J gene TRBJ1-4, with TRBD1 as a possible D gene (6 bases). The CDR3 is made up of 15 amino acids. V lost 3 bases and J lost 3, with 11 bases in between. From germline, CDR1 is SGHTA and CDR2 FQGNSA. The CDR3: CASSFTGTANEKLFF. CDR3 in DNA: TGTGCCAGCAGCTTCACAGGGACGGCTAATGAAAAACTGTTTTTT.

The V call is TRBV5-1, the J call TRBJ2-7; TRBD2 matches 15 bases. The ends lost 4 bases at V and 6 bases at J; junction bases unmatched: 2. CDR3 size: 14 residues. In germline, CDR1 is SGHRS, CDR2 YFSETQ. For the CDR3, the DNA is TGCGCCAGCAGCCCGGGACTAGCGGGAGGCGAGCAGTACTTC. Protein product: CASSPGLAGGEQYF.

DNA for the CDR3: TGTGCCAGCACCCTCTCGTGGGCTGGGGATACGCAGTATTTT. Its protein product is CASTLSWAGDTQYF. The chain joins TRBV6-6 to TRBJ2-3; no definite D call. The germline CDR1 and CDR2 sequences are MNHNY and SVGAGI (reference sequence). V was clipped by 7 bases and J by 6 bases, with 17 bases between them. This CDR3 has 14 amino acids.

The V gene is TRBV2, the J gene TRBJ1-4; 9 bases are shared with TRBD1. Trimming cost V 11 bases and J 8 bases; bases outside gene matches: 9. CDR3 size: 13 residues. Germline loops: CDR1 SNHLY, CDR2 FYNNEI. This CDR3 is CAGAGTGNEKLFF. In nucleotides, the CDR3 is TGTGCCGGAGCCGGGACAGGGAACGAAAAACTGTTTTTT.

The table lists this clone with a count of one. This sequence joins TRBV11-3 and TRBJ2-2; no clear D. There are 13 residues in the CDR3. From germline, CDR1 is SGHNT and CDR2 YENEEA. V dropped 3 bases and J dropped 11 bases, with 13 bases sitting between them. CDR3 protein: CASSLGTISELFF. In nucleotides, the CDR3 is TGTGCCAGCAGCTTGGGTACTATCTCCGAGCTGTTTTTT.